This note documents a single TCR beta chain sequence. Its target is unknown. These data are taken from a study of lymphopenia after photon versus proton radiotherapy. This CDR3 is 15 amino acids long. Trimming took 5 bases from V and 6 from J; bases not matched to a gene: 10. CDR1 and CDR2 (germline): MNHEY, SVGAGI. TCRdb keeps only in-frame clones here, not all; method: immunoSEQ multiplex PCR. The repertoire holds 40,000 to 45,000 clones, with over 80% as singletons. Study outcomes and limitations: Relative stability marked proton patients; photon patients lost diversity and naive cells. After lymphocyte nadir, photon-treated repertoires showed oligoclonal expansion, especially CD8+ Temra. Post-nadir TCR diversity decline inversely tracked overall survival among those who died.

The sequences come from peripheral blood, collected from a patient treated with proton-based radiotherapy. The chain is built from TRBV6-5 and TRBJ2-1; 7 bases fit TRBD1. This clonotype originated in a woman in her 70s with pancreatic cancer. CDR3 loop: CASSRGPGGTNEQFF. CDR3 DNA: TGTGCCAGCAGTCGCGGCCCAGGGGGTACCAATGAGCAGTTCTTC.